This T cell receptor beta chain came from a study of regulatory T cells in long-lasting Graves disease. The germline V gene encodes CDR1 MDHEN and CDR2 SYDVKM. Deletions cut 6 bases from V and 2 bases from J, with 7 bases between. The CDR3 loop spans 12 amino acids. Sequencing libraries for TCR beta were prepared with iRepertoire HTBI primers and Arm-PCR of CDR3 regions. TCRdb reanalysed the multiplex PCR reads using MiXCR and keeps one entry per CDR3 protein. Of around 450,000 distinct CDR3 sequences listed, about 17% were seen once; the top ten hold more than 10%. Stated time point: newly diagnosed GD, antithyroid drugs for less than 3 months. The TCR library used RNA extracted from PBMCs. The same sample was also studied in work on T cells in Graves' hyperthyroidism and ophthalmopathy.

The V gene is TRBV28, the J gene TRBJ2-5; tentatively, D is TRBD2 (5 bases). The sample was peripheral blood mononuclear cells (PBMCs), taken at new diagnosis, from a patient treated with antithyroid drugs. The source is a man in his forties or fifties with Graves disease. CDR3 in amino acids: CASRADQETQYF. The CDR3, as DNA: TGTGCCAGCAGAGCGGATCAAGAGACCCAGTACTTC.